This TCR beta chain was recorded in a study of blood T cell repertoires in COVID-19. Across the study: Acute and convalescent COVID-19 samples came from the United States, Italy and Spain. PBMCs, B-cell-depleted T cells, or T cells were the source of the cDNA or gDNA that made up the material.

CDR1 and CDR2 from the germline V gene are MDHEN and SYDVKM. The CDR3 is 11 residues long. V gave up 10 bases and J gave up 10 bases; unmatched junction bases: 4. Per the study methods: Estimated nucleated cell counts came from reference gene primer amplification. The data were produced by immunoSEQ multiplex PCR, yet TCRdb's version contains in-frame clones alone and is incomplete. V and J calls and clone size are copied from that table; D and trimming were computed from the DNA. The data show 150,000 to 200,000 clones, about 83% seen once. This clone has a handful of counts. The chain uses TRBV28 and TRBJ1-6; 7 bases agree with TRBD1. What was sequenced was peripheral blood. The sequence was obtained from a human donor in a cohort sampled during active COVID-19. The CDR3: CATRQGSPLHF. The CDR3 DNA reads as TGTGCCACCCGACAGGGCTCACCCCTCCACTTT.